The 29 T cell receptor beta chains reported below all come from one sample, sequenced in a study of T cell responses to AZD1222 COVID-19 vaccine. Method: immunoSEQ multiplex PCR; TCRdb's copy keeps in-frame clones and lacks some. The sample lists fewer than 180,000 clones; more than 85% were seen once. The material sequenced was peripheral blood, taken 28 days after the second AZD1222 dose. The receptors derive from an adult who received the AZD1222 COVID-19 vaccine.

The chain uses TRBV28 and TRBJ2-2, with D perhaps TRBD1 or TRBD2 (5 bases each). Germline CDR1 and CDR2: MDHEN and SYDVKM. The V and J ends lost 7 bases and 6 bases respectively, with 12 bases between them. CDR3 length: 13 amino acids. Here the CDR3 DNA reads TGTGCCAGCAACCTAAGGGGAGCCGGGGAGCTGTTTTTT. Protein sequence: CASNLRGAGELFF.

The gene calls are TRBV2 and TRBJ2-1; D uncertain. The CDR3 is made up of 15 amino acids. Per the germline V gene, CDR1 is SNHLY and CDR2 is FYNNEI. V was trimmed by 2 bases and J by 5 bases, leaving 13 bases between them. The CDR3 spells CASSEIWDSNNEQFF. CDR3 sequence (DNA): TGTGCCAGCAGTGAAATATGGGATTCAAACAATGAGCAGTTCTTC.

The CDR3 spells CASSYATGGAENIQYF. CDR3 in DNA: TGTGCCAGCAGTTATGCCACAGGGGGCGCGGAAAACATTCAGTACTTC. The chain couples TRBV6-5 to TRBJ2-4, with TRBD1 matching 9 bases. The CDR3 loop spans 16 amino acids. V gave up 3 bases and J gave up 5 bases; unmatched junction bases: 8. Germline V CDR1 and CDR2: MNHEY, SVGAGI.

The CDR3: CASRRRGDYGYTF. CDR3 bases: TGTGCCAGCAGACGAAGGGGGGACTATGGCTACACCTTC. The chain employs TRBV6-5 and TRBJ1-2; TRBD1 is a possible D gene (6 bases). This CDR3 region has 13 residues. Germline loops: CDR1 MNHEY, CDR2 SVGAGI. Trimming took off 6 bases at V and 3 bases at J, with 11 bases between the two ends.

This rearrangement joins TRBV30 to TRBJ2-7, with 8 bases matching TRBD2. CDR3 length equals 14 residues. Germline V CDR1 and CDR2: GTSNPN, SVGIG (reference sequence). The CDR3 loop reads CGMAGLAGNYEQYF. The CDR3 region has the DNA TGTGGGATGGCGGGGCTAGCGGGCAACTACGAGCAGTACTTC.

The CDR3 is CATSDPSEGGSNQPQHF. CDR3 nucleotide sequence: TGTGCCACCAGTGATCCCTCGGAGGGCGGATCCAATCAGCCCCAGCATTTT. The J gene is TRBJ1-5, the V gene TRBV24-1; no reliable D call. CDR3 size: 17 residues. V gave up 3 bases and J gave up 3 bases, with 17 bases separating them. Germline CDR1 and CDR2: KGHDR and SFDVKD.

The chain couples TRBV18 to TRBJ2-3; perhaps TRBD1 as D (6 bases). The germline V and J ends were trimmed by 3 bases and 1 base, with 8 bases remaining between them. The germline V gene encodes CDR1 KGHSH and CDR2 LQKENI. The CDR3 totals 14 residues. The DNA of the CDR3 is TGTGCCAGCTCACCGGGACACGGCACAGATACGCAGTATTTT. Translating gives CASSPGHGTDTQYF.

This clone was counted a single time. The CDR3 protein is CASSEYRVGGTDTQYF. The CDR3 nucleotides are TGTGCCAGCAGTGAGTACAGGGTTGGAGGCACAGATACGCAGTATTTT. This chain connects TRBV28 to TRBJ2-3; D is possibly TRBD1 (6 bases). V was pared by 5 bases and J by 1 base, with 16 bases between. The CDR3 sequence is 16 residues long. Germline V gene lookup returns CDR1 MDHEN and CDR2 SYDVKM.

A few counts support this clone. The chain is built from TRBV11-3 and TRBJ1-3, with 7 bases aligning to TRBD1. The CDR3 sequence is 13 residues long. The V gene end was trimmed by 3 bases and the J gene end by 11 bases; junction bases not matched to a gene: 7. The germline gives CDR1 SGHNT, CDR2 YENEEA. The DNA of the CDR3 is TGTGCCAGCAGCTTTTCGCCCGGACAGGCCATATATTTT. It is translated as CASSFSPGQAIYF.

This clone has just a few counts. The V and J genes are TRBV12-3 or TRBV12-4 and TRBJ2-7, with D perhaps matching TRBD1 (5 bases). Trimming removed 3 bases at V and 5 bases at J, with 11 bases between. The CDR3 sequence is 13 residues long. The DNA for the CDR3 is TGTGCCAGCAGTTTTAGTTTAGGGGACGAGCAGTACTTC. Residues: CASSFSLGDEQYF.

The chain joins TRBV28 to TRBJ1-5; a possible D gene is TRBD1 (5 bases). Germline CDR1 reads MDHEN; CDR2 reads SYDVKM. Trimming removed 5 bases from V and 3 bases from J, with 23 bases in between. CDR3 length: 18 residues. This CDR3 reads CASSLPGRDPRVNQPQHF. The DNA of the CDR3 is TGTGCCAGCAGTCTCCCAGGCCGGGACCCACGGGTCAATCAGCCCCAGCATTTT.

The chain carries TRBV27 and TRBJ1-6, with a weak D call TRBD1 (6 bases). With 9 bases removed from V and 5 bases from J, the gap between germline ends came to 17 bases. This CDR3 contains 15 residues. The germline V gene encodes CDR1 MNHEY and CDR2 SMNVEV (reference sequence). This chain's CDR3 is CASNTGGSHNSPLHF. CDR3 in DNA: TGTGCCAGTAATACCGGGGGCTCACATAATTCACCCCTCCACTTT.

This clone was picked up one time. The chain links TRBV27 to TRBJ2-7; 11 bases align to TRBD1. The ends lost 8 bases at V and 5 bases at J; junction bases unmatched: 11. Germline CDR1 is MNHEY and CDR2 is SMNVEV (reference sequence). The CDR3 runs to 15 residues. The CDR3 nucleotides are TGTGCCAGCTGTACGCGTGGGACAGGGGGACACGAGCAGTACTTC. This gives the protein CASCTRGTGGHEQYF.

The chain links TRBV28 to TRBJ2-1; 14 nucleotides line up with TRBD2. J lost 5 bases, V lost 6 bases, and 3 bases had no gene match. The CDR3 extends over 15 amino acids. Germline V gene sequence: CDR1 MDHEN, CDR2 SYDVKM. The CDR3 reads CASSQGLAGDNEQFF. CDR3 nucleotide sequence: TGTGCCAGCAGCCAGGGACTAGCGGGAGACAATGAGCAGTTCTTC.

The chain links TRBV19 to TRBJ1-3; no definite D call. V was cut by 8 bases and J by 0 bases, with 14 bases left in between. The CDR3 extends over 15 amino acids. The germline V gene encodes CDR1 LNHDA and CDR2 SQIVND (reference sequence). The CDR3 nucleotides are TGTGCCAGTGTCCGAGCCACCTTCTCTGGAAACACCATATATTTT. The encoded protein is CASVRATFSGNTIYF.

The chain carries TRBV11-1 and TRBJ2-5; D tentatively reads TRBD1 or TRBD2 (5 bases each). CDR3 size: 15 residues. Trimming took 4 bases from V and 7 from J, leaving 19 bases between them. Germline assignment: CDR1 SGHAT and CDR2 FQDESV (reference sequence). CDR3 nucleotide sequence: TGTGCCAGCAGCTGGGATTACACGGGACGATGGACCCAGTACTTC. Translated, it gives CASSWDYTGRWTQYF.

This clone has just one count. This rearrangement joins TRBV7-8 to TRBJ1-1, with D unclear. The CDR3 is 14 residues long. Per germline, CDR1 SGHVS and CDR2 FQNEAQ. Trimming removed 3 bases from V and 4 bases from J, with 12 bases in between. CDR3 residues: CASSFQGQGTEAFF. For the CDR3, the DNA is TGTGCCAGCAGCTTCCAAGGCCAAGGCACTGAAGCTTTCTTT.

This clone was recorded once. The chain has TRBV7-9 and TRBJ1-4, with TRBD1 as a possible D gene (6 bases). CDR1 and CDR2 from the germline V gene are SEHNR and FQNEAQ (reference sequence). This CDR3 contains 18 residues. V was shortened by 4 bases and J by 7 bases, with 25 bases between the two germline ends. In DNA form, the CDR3 reads TGTGCCAGCAGCTATCCGGTCGGGTTACAGGGTCGGGGTGAAAAACTGTTTTTT. Translating gives CASSYPVGLQGRGEKLFF.

The gene calls are TRBV14 and TRBJ1-3; maybe TRBD1 (5 bases). This CDR3 spans 16 amino acids. The V end was cut by 3 bases, the J end by 9 bases, with 21 bases between. Germline CDR1 reads SGHDN; CDR2 reads FVKESK. The DNA of the CDR3 is TGTGCCAGCAGCCATGACAGTGGGGACGCATACAGCACCATATATTTT. As protein: CASSHDSGDAYSTIYF.

This chain connects TRBV19 to TRBJ2-1; tentative D call: TRBD1 (6 bases). Looked up from germline, CDR1 is LNHDA and CDR2 is SQIVND (reference sequence). Trimming stripped 4 bases from V and 0 bases from J, with 7 bases between. This CDR3 is 14 amino acids long. Here the CDR3 reads CASSNRDSYNEQFF. The CDR3 coding sequence is TGTGCCAGTAGTAACAGGGACTCCTACAATGAGCAGTTCTTC.

The V gene is TRBV11-3, the J gene TRBJ2-1; D not certain. Germline V CDR1 and CDR2: SGHNT, YENEEA. V lost 0 bases to trimming and J lost 9 bases, with 15 bases between them. CDR3 length: 15 residues. In nucleotides, the CDR3 is TGTGCCAGCAGCTTAGAATGGACGGTTTATATTGAGCAGTTCTTC. Amino acids: CASSLEWTVYIEQFF. Full variable domain (outside the CDR3, taken from reference TRBV11-3 and TRBJ2-1): EAGVVQSPRYKIIEKKQPVAFWCNPISGHNTLYWYLQNLGQGPELLIRYENEEAVDDSQLPKDRFSAERLKGVDSTLKIQPAELGDSAVYLCASSLEWTVYIEQFFGPGTRLTVL.

A single count supports this clone. The junction departs from the called germline gene at one end, perhaps through a read error. The V and J genes are TRBV5-1 and TRBJ1-4; a possible D gene is TRBD1 (6 bases). The germline V gene encodes CDR1 SGHRS and CDR2 YFSETQ. The CDR3 is 15 amino acids. The DNA for the CDR3 is TGCGCCAGCAGGGGTTCCGGGACAACAAATGAAAAACTGTTTTTT. This encodes CASRGSGTTNEKLFF.

The V and J genes are TRBV19 and TRBJ2-1; TRBD2 is a possible D gene (6 bases). The CDR3 spans 14 residues. V was pared by 7 bases and J by 2 bases, with 12 bases between. Per the germline V gene, CDR1 is LNHDA and CDR2 is SQIVND (reference sequence). This CDR3 reads CASTRDSAYNEQFF. The CDR3 bases are TGTGCCAGTACTAGGGACTCAGCCTACAATGAGCAGTTCTTC.

The gene calls are TRBV7-5 and TRBJ2-7; whether TRBD1, the table's D call, matches the DNA was not checked. TRBV7-5 is shown as a pseudogene. CDR3 length: 16 amino acids. CDR3 nucleotide sequence: TGTGTCAGAAGCCCCCTCCCCGACAGAAGCTCCTACGAGCAGTACTTC. Encoded protein: CVRSPLPDRSSYEQYF.

The genes are TRBV24-1 and TRBJ2-3; TRBD2 matches at 11 bases. V was clipped by 7 bases and J by 6 bases; unmatched bases: 11. Germline assignment: CDR1 KGHDR and CDR2 SFDVKD. The CDR3 has 16 residues. The DNA for the CDR3 is TGTGCCACCAGCATCGCTACTAGCGGGAGTTCGGATACGCAGTATTTT. As protein: CATSIATSGSSDTQYF.

The chain is built from TRBV10-1 and TRBJ2-2; the D gene is possibly TRBD2 (6 bases). CDR3 length equals 13 residues. Germline values: CDR1 WNHNN, CDR2 SYGVQD (reference sequence). Trimming removed 6 bases at V and 4 bases at J, with 9 bases between. CDR3 residues: CASRGGITGELFF. The CDR3, as DNA: TGCGCCAGCAGGGGCGGGATCACCGGGGAGCTGTTTTTT.

The table lists this clone with a few counts. V and J are TRBV25-1 and TRBJ2-7, with 8 bases fitting TRBD1. From germline, CDR1 is MGHDK and CDR2 SYGVNS. Trimming at V came to 3 bases and at J to 4 bases, leaving 5 bases not matched to a gene. The CDR3 is 14 residues long. CDR3: CASSEFQGAYEQYF. The CDR3 coding sequence is TGTGCCAGCAGTGAGTTTCAGGGGGCTTACGAGCAGTACTTC.

The rearrangement links TRBV12-3 or TRBV12-4 to TRBJ2-1; perhaps TRBD1 as D (7 bases). This CDR3 is 13 amino acids long. V was trimmed by 5 bases and J by 13 bases, leaving 18 bases between them. The CDR3 DNA reads TGTGCCAGCAGTGGGGGGACAGCTATGATACAGTTCTTC. Amino acid sequence: CASSGGTAMIQFF.

The rearrangement uses TRBV29-1 and TRBJ2-1; D may be TRBD2 (5 bases). V lost 7 bases to trimming and J lost 8 bases, with 18 bases between them. The germline V gene encodes CDR1 SQVTM and CDR2 ANQGSEA. The CDR3 is 13 residues long. The CDR3 DNA follows: TGCAGCGCGACTCCGGGAAACCTCTATGAGCAGTTCTTC. It yields the protein CSATPGNLYEQFF.